This T cell receptor beta chain was identified in a study of cytotoxic CD8 clonotypes in ibrutinib-treated CLL. Findings of the study overall: Clonality grew at ibrutinib response; at progression, it decreased back toward baseline.

Comments on this clone: Its specificity is not known. Mismatch with germline at one junction end may stem from a read error.

With cryopreserved PBMCs as the source, around 2 micrograms of genomic DNA went to TCR beta libraries. Clones were read by immunoSEQ multiplex PCR, and TCRdb kept only the in-frame ones, dropping some. The sample carries 7,500 to 9,500 clones, more than 70% recorded once. The CDR3 is 14 residues long. Germline V lookup: CDR1 SSHAT, CDR2 FNYEAQ (reference sequence). The TCR originated in a human donor with chronic lymphocytic leukemia. Sequenced here: PBMCs, sampled before ibrutinib treatment. The chain uses TRBV7-7 and TRBJ2-2, with D possibly TRBD1 on 6 matching bases. As DNA, the CDR3 is TGTGCTAGCAGCTTAGCACAGGGAGCCGGGGAGCTGTTTTTT. As protein: CASSLAQGAGELFF.